The entry below describes one TCR beta chain. Antigen specificity is unknown. PCR amplification relied on 60 Vbeta primers (plus 13 Jbeta primers). Clones were read by immunoSEQ multiplex PCR, and TCRdb kept only the in-frame ones, dropping some. This table holds under 200,000 clones, 60% to 80% found once. The data belong to a study of cytomegalovirus exposure and HLA in healthy donors. Points from the study as a whole: Clonal expansion was found to be greater in HLA-associated TCR beta chains than in equally common others in a later analysis.

Germline V gene sequence: CDR1 PRHDT, CDR2 FYEKMQ (reference sequence). Trimming took 4 bases from V and 2 from J, leaving 10 bases between them. The CDR3 is 14 residues long. Nominally healthy donors provided the samples, though records likely missed some immune exposures. This chain connects TRBV13 to TRBJ2-3; D perhaps matches TRBD2 (6 bases). Material: PBMCs. The sequence was collected from a male donor in good health and CMV-seronegative. The CDR3 coding sequence is TGTGCCAGCAGCTCGGGACTGATCACAGATACGCAGTATTTT. Protein sequence: CASSSGLITDTQYF.